Listed below are T cell receptor beta chains from one sample, sequenced in a study of blood T cell repertoires in COVID-19. Libraries were prepared by immunoSEQ multiplex PCR; TCRdb keeps only in-frame clonotypes and omits some of them. The data hold around 75,000 clones, with around 89% observed a single time. Material: peripheral blood. These receptors all come from a man in his sixties with acute or convalescent COVID-19. The CDR3 runs from the conserved cysteine through the conserved F or W.

j_gene: TRBJ1-4
v_gene: TRBV5-1
CDR3aa: CASSPRASGANEKLFF

j_gene: TRBJ1-1
v_gene: TRBV24-1
CDR3aa: CATSDKRGLMNTEAFF

j_gene: TRBJ2-2
v_gene: TRBV7-6
CDR3aa: CASRAGVGGELFF

j_gene: TRBJ2-3
v_gene: TRBV5-1
CDR3aa: CASRPRTSGSFTDTQYF

j_gene: TRBJ2-7
v_gene: TRBV5-8
CDR3aa: CASSPTSGRAYEQYF

j_gene: TRBJ1-1
v_gene: TRBV5-6
CDR3aa: CASSSKTGVDTEAFF

j_gene: TRBJ2-3
v_gene: TRBV28
CDR3aa: CASSLAGGTDTQYF

j_gene: TRBJ2-7
v_gene: TRBV5-1
CDR3aa: CASSLAGLPSYEQYF

j_gene: TRBJ1-2
v_gene: TRBV29-1
CDR3aa: CSVRDTYGYTF

j_gene: TRBJ2-5
v_gene: TRBV18
CDR3aa: CASSPTGGVGETQYF

j_gene: TRBJ1-2
v_gene: TRBV3-1/TRBV3-2
CDR3aa: CASSLGGRGNYGYTF

j_gene: TRBJ2-1
v_gene: TRBV7-3
CDR3aa: CASSPVNRGGEQFF

j_gene: TRBJ2-3
v_gene: TRBV5-8
CDR3aa: CASPTPPGTSGRDTQYF

j_gene: TRBJ1-1
v_gene: TRBV19
CDR3aa: CASSKGATEAFF

j_gene: TRBJ1-3
v_gene: TRBV18
CDR3aa: CASSPPRGRSGNTIYF

j_gene: TRBJ2-3
v_gene: TRBV5-6
CDR3aa: CASSLGWRGDTQYF

j_gene: TRBJ2-5
v_gene: TRBV7-8
CDR3aa: CASSRLEYQETQYF

j_gene: TRBJ2-2
v_gene: TRBV3-1/TRBV3-2
CDR3aa: CASSHIRLAQSGELFF

j_gene: TRBJ1-1
v_gene: TRBV3-1/TRBV3-2
CDR3aa: CASSQDPGQVYTEAFF

j_gene: TRBJ2-5
v_gene: TRBV11-3
CDR3aa: CASGPGQGGTQYF

j_gene: TRBJ1-1
v_gene: TRBV19
CDR3aa: CATSQGAWTEAFF

j_gene: TRBJ2-3
v_gene: TRBV27
CDR3aa: CASSARLAGVTDTQYF

j_gene: TRBJ2-1
v_gene: TRBV7-9
CDR3aa: CASSHLSQGWEQFF

j_gene: TRBJ2-7
v_gene: TRBV21-1
CDR3aa: CASSKGLAGGSSSYEQYF

j_gene: TRBJ2-7
v_gene: TRBV11-3
CDR3aa: CASSLGGGGPYEQYF

j_gene: TRBJ2-7
v_gene: TRBV5-8
CDR3aa: CASSLDTYEQYF

j_gene: TRBJ2-7
v_gene: TRBV13
CDR3aa: CASSFTSGKSYEQYF

j_gene: TRBJ2-5
v_gene: TRBV10-3
CDR3aa: CAISRQSSETQYF